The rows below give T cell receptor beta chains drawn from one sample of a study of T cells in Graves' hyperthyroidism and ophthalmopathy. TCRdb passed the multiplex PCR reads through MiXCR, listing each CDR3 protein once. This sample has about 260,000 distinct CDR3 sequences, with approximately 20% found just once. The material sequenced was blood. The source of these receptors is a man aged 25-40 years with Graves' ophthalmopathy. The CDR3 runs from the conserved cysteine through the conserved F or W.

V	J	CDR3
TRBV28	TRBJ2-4	CASSLRGGIQYF
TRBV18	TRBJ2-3	CASSANLASSTDTQYF
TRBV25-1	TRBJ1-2	CASSEYKSGSYGYTF
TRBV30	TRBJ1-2	CAWSVPHRTSSYGYTF
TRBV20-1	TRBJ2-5	CSARDSGLAGGPVETQYF
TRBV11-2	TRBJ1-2	CASSHGQGGGYTF
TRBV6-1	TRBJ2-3	CASSETVLAGSSTDTQYF
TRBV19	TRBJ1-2	CASSMGTNYGYTF
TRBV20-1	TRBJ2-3	CSARSGSPGDTQYF
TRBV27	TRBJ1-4	CASSPRGEKLFF
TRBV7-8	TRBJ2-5	CASSSTSEAGTQYF
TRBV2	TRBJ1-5	CASSVDVRGNQPQHF
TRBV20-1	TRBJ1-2	CSATRAGRENSHGYTF
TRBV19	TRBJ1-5	CASSLDRGPYSNQPQHF
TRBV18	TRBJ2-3	CASSLSGRRDTQYF
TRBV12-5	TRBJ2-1	CASAKPAGVTGGNEQFF
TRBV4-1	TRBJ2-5	CASSQDWGKETQYF
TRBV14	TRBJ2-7	CASSLVRRANLNEQYF
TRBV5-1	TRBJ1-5	CASSPLGPNQPQHF
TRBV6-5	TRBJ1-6	CASSYSNNSPLHF
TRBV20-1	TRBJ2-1	CSARFRLAGGQGNEQFF
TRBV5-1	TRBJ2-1	CASSLVSQTPFLEQFF
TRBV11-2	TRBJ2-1	CASSLAANNEQFF
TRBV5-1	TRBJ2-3	CASSLEGLGTDTQYF
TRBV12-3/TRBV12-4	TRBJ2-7	CASRDGTGEQYF
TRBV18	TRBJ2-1	CASSPRAGWYEQFF
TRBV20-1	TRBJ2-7	CSARPLSGRTYEQYF
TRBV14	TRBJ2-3	CASSPTSGRAQYF
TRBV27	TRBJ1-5	CASSLFYHSGSYQPQHF
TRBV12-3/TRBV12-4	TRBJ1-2	CASSFFSGTGAFYGYTF
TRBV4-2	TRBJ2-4	CASSQGRESENIQYF
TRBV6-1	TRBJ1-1	CASSEAGTGRRAAFF
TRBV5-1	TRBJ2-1	CASSERTGRYNEQFF
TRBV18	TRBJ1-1	CASSPSGRNTEAFF
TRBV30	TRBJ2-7	CAGSLGMGYEQYF
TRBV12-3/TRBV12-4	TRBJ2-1	CASSLPWGSEQFF
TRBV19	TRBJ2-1	CASSIDPPNRVGTYNEQFF
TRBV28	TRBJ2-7	CASSSYPNRDEQYF
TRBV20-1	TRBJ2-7	CSATASGGQSYEQYF
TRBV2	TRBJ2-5	CAGRTTSGRETQHF
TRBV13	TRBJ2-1	CATQLSGSSFDEQFF
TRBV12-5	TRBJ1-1	CASGLGWYTEAFF
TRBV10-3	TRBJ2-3	CAISAGGSSADTQYF
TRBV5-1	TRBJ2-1	CASSLGLARDNEQFF
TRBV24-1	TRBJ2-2	CATSERATNTGELFF
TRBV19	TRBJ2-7	CASSTPGLAKEQYF
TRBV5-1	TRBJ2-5	CASSTGQGRGETQYF
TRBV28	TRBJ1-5	CASSSFPLSNQPQHF
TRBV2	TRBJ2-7	CATSGRLAGLSYEQYF
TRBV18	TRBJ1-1	CASSGYPNQDTEAFF
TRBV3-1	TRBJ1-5	CASSEGQLSNQPQHF
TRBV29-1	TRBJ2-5	CSVLRRGETQYF
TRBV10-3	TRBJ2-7	CAVSERAGPYEQYF
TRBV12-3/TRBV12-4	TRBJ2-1	CASSLYGQGDEQFF
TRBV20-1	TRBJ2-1	CSGTGGNEQFF
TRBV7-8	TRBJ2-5	CASSRRDRAETQYF
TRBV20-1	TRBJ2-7	CSADGAGRNEQYF
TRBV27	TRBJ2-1	CASSLEASGRVQFF
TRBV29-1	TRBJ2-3	CSVGLTSGRGTDTQYF
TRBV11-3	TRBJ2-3	CASSLQREGPDTQYF